The 19 T cell receptor beta chains presented below share a single source sample, sequenced in a study of T cell changes during pregnancy in multiple sclerosis. Repertoires were generated with immunoSEQ multiplex PCR, while TCRdb's copy carries only in-frame clones and drops some. This sample has about 87,000 clones, with over 85% found just once. The sample consisted of peripheral blood, taken in the third trimester of pregnancy. These receptors came from a female donor in good health, enrolled as a control in a pregnancy study.

This clone occurred once. The chain combines TRBV5-1 with TRBJ2-1; 15 nucleotides line up with TRBD2. Trimming took 4 bases from V and 8 from J; bases not matched to a gene: 10. The CDR3 totals 17 residues. Germline lookup yields CDR1 SGHRS and CDR2 YFSETQ. The CDR3 nucleotides are TGCGCCAGCAGCCCCGGACTAGCGGGAGGGACCTCCCATGAGCAGTTCTTC. Its protein product is CASSPGLAGGTSHEQFF.

J is TRBJ2-2 and V is TRBV5-1; a possible D gene is TRBD1 (5 bases). Germline CDR1 SGHRS, CDR2 YFSETQ. CDR3 length equals 12 residues. Trimming took 2 bases from V and 6 from J, leaving 5 bases between them. CDR3 loop: CASSLQAGELFF. The CDR3 bases are TGCGCCAGCAGCTTACAGGCCGGGGAGCTGTTTTTT.

The rearrangement links TRBV11-2 to TRBJ2-1; 7 positions agree with TRBD1. Germline CDR1 SGHAT, CDR2 FQNNGV. V gave up 4 bases and J gave up 3 bases; unmatched junction bases: 3. CDR3 size: 14 residues. This CDR3 reads CASSYRGGYNEQFF. The CDR3, as DNA: TGTGCCAGCAGCTACAGGGGCGGCTACAATGAGCAGTTCTTC.

The rearrangement links TRBV18 to TRBJ1-4; the D is unclear. The V and J ends lost 3 bases and 8 bases respectively, with 13 bases between them. Germline CDR1 KGHSH, CDR2 LQKENI. The length of the CDR3 is 14 residues. The CDR3 DNA sequence: TGTGCCAGCTCACCTCTCTGGACGGGAGAAAAACTGTTTTTT. Translation: CASSPLWTGEKLFF. Based on the CDR3 plus reference TRBV18 and TRBJ1-4, the full variable domain is NAGVMQNPRHLVRRRGQEARLRCSPMKGHSHVYWYRQLPEEGLKFMVYLQKENIIDESGMPKERFSAEFPKEGPSILRIQQVVRGDSAAYFCASSPLWTGEKLFFGSGTQLSVL.

The table lists this clone with a few counts. The chain links TRBV28 to TRBJ2-7; D is undetermined. Trimming took 2 bases from V and 3 from J, leaving 11 bases between them. This CDR3 has 14 amino acids. Germline V lookup: CDR1 MDHEN, CDR2 SYDVKM. The CDR3 loop is CASSLGHAVYEQYF. The DNA of the CDR3 is TGTGCCAGCAGTTTAGGGCACGCCGTCTACGAGCAGTACTTC.

The chain has TRBV19 and TRBJ2-1; 11 positions agree with TRBD2. The germline gives CDR1 LNHDA, CDR2 SQIVND (reference sequence). The CDR3 has 14 amino acids. J lost 3 bases, V lost 8 bases, and 3 bases had no gene match. The CDR3 is CASSLAGGYNEQFF. CDR3 DNA: TGTGCCAGTTCCCTAGCGGGAGGCTACAATGAGCAGTTCTTC.

The chain uses TRBV6-5 and TRBJ1-2; TRBD1 aligns across 10 bases. CDR1 is MNHEY and CDR2 is SVGAGI in the germline V gene. V gave up 4 bases and J gave up 3 bases; unmatched junction bases: 5. This CDR3 is 15 amino acids long. The CDR3 reads CASSSPGTGDYGYTF. As DNA, the CDR3 is TGTGCCAGCAGTTCCCCCGGGACAGGGGACTATGGCTACACCTTC.

This sequence joins TRBV6-4 and TRBJ1-1; TRBD1 agrees at 8 bases. J was trimmed by 6 bases and V by 2 bases; bases with no gene match: 8. The CDR3 sequence is 15 residues long. Germline V gene sequence: CDR1 MRHNA, CDR2 SNTAGT. Here the CDR3 reads CASSDRDRRRPEAFF. Written as DNA, the CDR3 is TGTGCCAGCAGTGACAGGGACAGGCGGAGACCTGAAGCTTTCTTT.

The V call is TRBV18, the J call TRBJ2-1; 9 positions agree with TRBD2. In germline, CDR1 is KGHSH, CDR2 LQKENI. After removal of 4 bases from V and 6 bases from J, the junction contained 7 bases not matched to a gene. This CDR3 is 15 amino acids long. CDR3 nucleotide sequence: TGTGCCAGCTCACTGGGACTAGCAGGGTTCAATGAGCAGTTCTTC. This encodes CASSLGLAGFNEQFF.

V and J are TRBV2 and TRBJ2-1, with D maybe TRBD2 (7 bases). Trimming cost V 10 bases and J 8 bases, with 21 bases left between them. The CDR3 consists of 14 residues. Germline CDR1 is SNHLY and CDR2 is FYNNEI. The CDR3 DNA follows: TGTGCCACCGAGGGGGGGAGGGCCCTCTATGAGCAGTTCTTC. Residues: CATEGGRALYEQFF.

This chain links TRBV7-9 with TRBJ1-1, with 7 bases lining up with TRBD1. After removal of 5 bases from V and 0 bases from J, the junction contained 9 bases not matched to a gene. The CDR3 runs 16 residues. CDR1 and CDR2 (germline): SEHNR, FQNEAQ (reference sequence). The chain's CDR3 is CASSTDLQGMNTEAFF. The CDR3 nucleotides read TGTGCCAGCAGCACTGACTTACAGGGGATGAACACTGAAGCTTTCTTT.

This rearrangement joins TRBV28 to TRBJ2-7; perhaps TRBD2 as D (6 bases). Germline V lookup: CDR1 MDHEN, CDR2 SYDVKM. This CDR3 has 15 amino acids. Trimming cost V 4 bases and J 3 bases, with 16 bases left between them. CDR3 nucleotide sequence: TGTGCCAGCAGTTCCCCCCGCGGCGGGAACTACGAGCAGTACTTC. Protein product: CASSSPRGGNYEQYF.

This clone was observed a single time. V and J are TRBV10-3 and TRBJ1-1; TRBD1 agrees at 7 bases. The V segment lost 6 bases and the J segment 1 base; nucleotides outside the gene matches: 2. The CDR3 runs to 13 residues. CDR1 is ENHRY, CDR2 SYGVKD, per germline. DNA for the CDR3: TGTGCCATCAGCTCAGGGGGGAACACTGAAGCTTTCTTT. Translation gives CAISSGGNTEAFF.

This chain connects TRBV5-1 to TRBJ2-2, with 9 bases fitting TRBD1. The CDR3 consists of 17 residues. CDR1 and CDR2 (germline): SGHRS, YFSETQ. V lost 4 bases to trimming and J lost 4 bases; unmatched junction nucleotides: 11. This CDR3 is CASSPNPQGAGTGELFF. CDR3 DNA sequence: TGCGCCAGCAGCCCCAACCCACAGGGGGCCGGCACCGGGGAGCTGTTTTTT.

The rearrangement joins TRBV6-5 to TRBJ2-3; D unclear. Trimming removed 0 bases at V and 0 bases at J, with 7 bases between. Germline values: CDR1 MNHEY, CDR2 SVGAGI. The CDR3 runs 15 residues. The chain's CDR3 is CASSYSEYSTDTQYF. CDR3 sequence (DNA): TGTGCCAGCAGTTACTCGGAGTACAGCACAGATACGCAGTATTTT.

This chain uses TRBV11-3 with TRBJ2-3; 7 nucleotides align to TRBD1. The CDR3 is 15 amino acids. The V segment lost 2 bases and the J segment 4 bases; nucleotides outside the gene matches: 6. The germline V gene encodes CDR1 SGHNT and CDR2 YENEEA. The CDR3 nucleotides read TGTGCCAGCAGCTTAAGCACAGGGGACGCAGATACGCAGTATTTT. Translating it yields CASSLSTGDADTQYF.

The gene calls are TRBV20-1 and TRBJ2-2; no clear D gene. Trimming removed 2 bases from V and 8 bases from J, with 6 bases in between. This CDR3 region has 11 residues. In germline, CDR1 is DFQATT, CDR2 SNEGSKA (reference sequence). CDR3 nucleotide sequence: TGCAGTGCTAGAAGGAGTGGGGAGCTGTTTTTT. This sequence encodes CSARRSGELFF.

The genes are TRBV5-6 and TRBJ1-3; 8 positions match TRBD1. J gave up 4 bases and V 4 bases, and 13 bases lay outside the gene matches. Germline CDR1 is SGHDT and CDR2 is YYEEEE. CDR3 length: 17 amino acids. The CDR3, as DNA: TGTGCCAGCAGCGCCGGGACAGGAAGAATCCAAGGAAACACCATATATTTT. The encoded protein is CASSAGTGRIQGNTIYF. The whole variable domain, filled in from reference TRBV5-6 and TRBJ1-3, reads DAGVTQSPTHLIKTRGQQVTLRCSPKSGHDTVSWYQQALGQGPQFIFQYYEEEERQRGNFPDRFSGHQFPNYSSELNVNALLLGDSALYLCASSAGTGRIQGNTIYFGEGSWLTVV.

The CDR3 nucleotides are TGTGCCAGCAGCTTGGCGAAGACAGGGTGGGAGACCCAGTACTTC. This sequence encodes CASSLAKTGWETQYF. This rearrangement joins TRBV5-4 to TRBJ2-5, with 7 bases matching TRBD1. The CDR3 consists of 15 residues. Germline V gene data show CDR1 as SGHNT and CDR2 as YYREEE (reference sequence). J was trimmed by 5 bases and V by 0 bases; bases with no gene match: 7.